The T cell receptor (beta chain) under discussion was sequenced for a study of T cells in Graves' hyperthyroidism and ophthalmopathy. As concerns this clonotype: What it recognizes is unknown.

This CDR3 spans 15 amino acids. With V trimmed by 4 bases and J by 5 bases, 10 bases remained unmatched. CDR1 is SQVTM, CDR2 ANQGSEA, per germline. Study-wide results and caveats: Ophthalmopathy got predicted by the model a median roughly 6.1 months before its onset.

Amplified regions were TCR beta CDR3 sequences from RNA transcripts. The TCR CDR3 was amplified in a first-round RT-PCR using the HTBI primer set. Each CDR3 protein is one row after TCRdb ran MiXCR on the multiplex PCR reads. The sample yields about 92,000 distinct CDR3 sequences, around 50% seen once. Stable Graves' hyperthyroidism denoted no ophthalmopathy progression over 18 months. V and J are TRBV29-1 and TRBJ2-7, with TRBD1 matching 11 bases. The sample was blood. This TCR was sampled from a woman between 40 and 55 years old with Graves' hyperthyroidism. The CDR3 DNA is TGCAGCGTTGCCAGCAGGGACAGGGGGGCCCACGAGCAGTACTTC. Protein sequence: CSVASRDRGAHEQYF.